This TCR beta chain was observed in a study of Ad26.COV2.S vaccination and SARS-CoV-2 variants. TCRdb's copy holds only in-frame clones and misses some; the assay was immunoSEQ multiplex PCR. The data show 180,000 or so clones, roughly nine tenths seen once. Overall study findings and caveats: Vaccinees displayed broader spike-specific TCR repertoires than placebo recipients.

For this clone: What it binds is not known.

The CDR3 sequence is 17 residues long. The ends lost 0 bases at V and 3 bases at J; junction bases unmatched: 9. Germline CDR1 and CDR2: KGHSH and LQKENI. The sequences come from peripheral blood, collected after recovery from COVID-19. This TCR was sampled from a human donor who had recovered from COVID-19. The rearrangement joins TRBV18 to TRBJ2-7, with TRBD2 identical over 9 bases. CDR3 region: CASSPPGLAGPYYEQYF. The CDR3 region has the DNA TGTGCCAGCTCACCACCGGGACTAGCTGGCCCATACTACGAGCAGTACTTC.